These T cell receptor beta chains were read from a single sample in a study of blood T cell repertoires in COVID-19. Profiling relied on immunoSEQ multiplex PCR, and the TCRdb table lists in-frame clones only, not all of them. Of some 200,000 clones in the sample, about 85% are singletons; the top ten hold over 7.5%. The sample taken for sequencing was peripheral blood. The receptors stem from a woman older than 75 with acute or convalescent COVID-19. Each CDR3 is given with its conserved first and last residue. Clone size appears in some rows only: once, few, many, or a class for an expanded clone.

size: once
V: TRBV28
J: TRBJ1-6
CDR3: CASSPPGQGISNSPLHF

size: -
V: TRBV3-1/TRBV3-2
J: TRBJ2-3
CDR3: CASSQPGTSGKHSTDTQYF

size: -
V: TRBV7-2
J: TRBJ2-5
CDR3: CASSLTLSETQYF

size: -
V: TRBV12-3/TRBV12-4
J: TRBJ2-1
CDR3: CASSVRVANEQFF

size: -
V: TRBV6-1
J: TRBJ2-7
CDR3: CASSDRAVSSYEQYF

size: -
V: TRBV6-5
J: TRBJ2-7
CDR3: CATGTRRQYF

size: -
V: TRBV19
J: TRBJ1-5
CDR3: CASSSDGGINQPQHF

size: -
V: TRBV29-1
J: TRBJ1-1
CDR3: CSSRRGQNTEAFF

size: once
V: TRBV28
J: TRBJ1-1
CDR3: CASCVGGANTEAFF

size: -
V: TRBV11-1
J: TRBJ2-5
CDR3: CASSPWTSGVQETQYF

size: -
V: TRBV19
J: TRBJ2-7
CDR3: CASSGRPGTGTYEQYF

size: -
V: TRBV9
J: TRBJ1-5
CDR3: CASSADRARQPQHF

size: once
V: TRBV19
J: TRBJ2-1
CDR3: CATTTSGASSYNEQFF

size: -
V: TRBV5-7
J: TRBJ1-2
CDR3: CASSRTGFNYGYTF

size: -
V: TRBV6-5
J: TRBJ1-1
CDR3: CATGDTTNTEAFF

size: once
V: TRBV27
J: TRBJ1-3
CDR3: CASRSWAGNTIYF

size: once
V: TRBV6-5
J: TRBJ1-1
CDR3: CASRRGQTNTEAFF

size: -
V: TRBV2
J: TRBJ2-7
CDR3: CASSGGGTEKSYEQYF

size: -
V: TRBV5-5
J: TRBJ1-2
CDR3: CASTTSDGANYGYTF

size: -
V: TRBV25-1
J: TRBJ2-7
CDR3: CASSKRLGGGLPYEQYF

size: -
V: TRBV3-1/TRBV3-2
J: TRBJ1-1
CDR3: CASSTTGGSEAFF

size: -
V: TRBV5-1
J: TRBJ2-1
CDR3: CASSFQGRVNEQFF

size: -
V: TRBV14
J: TRBJ2-7
CDR3: CASSQFTGTGAYEQYF

size: -
V: TRBV11-2
J: TRBJ2-3
CDR3: CASSSPPKTAEITDTQYF

size: -
V: TRBV10-3
J: TRBJ2-6
CDR3: CAIKSGLAAGANVLTF

size: -
V: TRBV5-8
J: TRBJ2-3
CDR3: CASSRGEGLDTQYF

size: once
V: TRBV3-1/TRBV3-2
J: TRBJ2-7
CDR3: CASSHNPSGHFSYEQYF

size: -
V: TRBV7-8
J: TRBJ2-7
CDR3: CASSPPGGVSYEQYF

size: -
V: TRBV29-1
J: TRBJ1-6
CDR3: CSVGGTGDSPLHF

size: -
V: TRBV6-5
J: TRBJ1-2
CDR3: CASSPTGGRDGYTF

size: few
V: TRBV2
J: TRBJ2-3
CDR3: CASNGLAGGSDTQYF

size: -
V: TRBV27
J: TRBJ1-1
CDR3: CASSWGLRTEAFF

size: -
V: TRBV6-5
J: TRBJ1-1
CDR3: CASRLRGNTEAFF

size: -
V: TRBV7-6
J: TRBJ1-1
CDR3: CASSLVLNTEAFF

size: -
V: TRBV5-1
J: TRBJ2-7
CDR3: CASRDYNTYEQYF

size: -
V: TRBV6-5
J: TRBJ1-2
CDR3: CASSRGEVLVSGYTF

size: -
V: TRBV29-1
J: TRBJ2-1
CDR3: CSVEEGRGLDEQFF

size: -
V: TRBV27
J: TRBJ2-2
CDR3: CASSSGGPPANTGELFF

size: once
V: TRBV5-6
J: TRBJ2-3
CDR3: CATRLRQGTDTQYF

size: -
V: TRBV18
J: TRBJ2-1
CDR3: CASSPSIGEGYNEQFF

size: -
V: TRBV28
J: TRBJ1-1
CDR3: CASSLTGPWTEAFF

size: -
V: TRBV7-2
J: TRBJ1-5
CDR3: CASSPQGKSNQPQHF

size: -
V: TRBV2
J: TRBJ2-7
CDR3: CASSALSYEQYF

size: -
V: TRBV6-6
J: TRBJ1-2
CDR3: CASSSQGSNSGYTF

size: -
V: TRBV5-1
J: TRBJ1-3
CDR3: CASARQGTSSGNTIYF

size: few
V: TRBV19
J: TRBJ2-1
CDR3: CASRTSGPSYNEQFF

size: -
V: TRBV6-5
J: TRBJ1-4
CDR3: CASSIDRGNEKLFF

size: -
V: TRBV5-1
J: TRBJ1-1
CDR3: CASSDRDIGGTEAFF

size: few
V: TRBV11-2
J: TRBJ2-5
CDR3: CASSLSITQETQYF

size: -
V: TRBV5-1
J: TRBJ2-7
CDR3: CASFIGETTAYEQYF

size: -
V: TRBV3-1/TRBV3-2
J: TRBJ2-1
CDR3: CASSAGTGSYNEQFF

size: -
V: TRBV9
J: TRBJ1-1
CDR3: CASSVVPDLNTEAFF

size: -
V: TRBV10-3
J: TRBJ2-5
CDR3: CAISDVSSGHQETQYF

size: -
V: TRBV24-1
J: TRBJ2-3
CDR3: CATSDFRGTDTQYF

size: -
V: TRBV7-6
J: TRBJ2-6
CDR3: CASSLDPQVDSGANVLTF

size: few
V: TRBV7-8
J: TRBJ1-2
CDR3: CASSLRTASPYGYTF